The sequence of this TCR beta chain was determined in a study of identical twins. The CDR3 is 14 residues long. V lost 4 bases to trimming and J lost 8 bases, with 16 bases between them. In germline, CDR1 is SGHRS, CDR2 YFSETQ. This clonotype appeared many times. TCRdb called the 5' RACE reads again in MiXCR, with one record for every CDR3 protein. The sample yields roughly 490,000 distinct CDR3 sequences, around an eighth seen once. The data were also submitted as part of a second study, on yellow fever vaccine responses in identical twins.

The rearrangement uses TRBV5-1 and TRBJ2-1, with no clear D. The sample consisted of CD4+ T cells sorted from blood. This TCR was recovered from a young woman in good health. For the CDR3, the DNA is TGCGCCAGCAGCCCCCTAGGGCGTGCCGATGAGCAGTTCTTC. This sequence encodes CASSPLGRADEQFF.